This TCR beta chain was identified during a study of T-cell reconstitution after alpha-beta-depleted transplantation in children. Per the germline V gene, CDR1 is DFQATT and CDR2 is SNEGSKA (reference sequence). Trimming took 0 bases from V and 6 from J, leaving 16 bases between them. CDR3 size: 15 residues. Unique molecular identifiers were used to barcode this TCRbeta library. TCRdb itself ran the PCR reads through MiXCR, one entry per CDR3 protein. The table includes approximately 93,000 distinct CDR3 sequences, approximately 8.4% detected once. This clonotype was detected many times. The origin of this receptor is a human donor who donated a stem cell graft to a child with congenital amegakaryocytic thrombocytopenia. The source was PBMCs from the stem cell graft donor, collected from the stem cell graft. The chain has TRBV20-1 and TRBJ2-3; D uncertain. CDR3 region: CSARDDQVLDDTQYF. The DNA for the CDR3 is TGCAGTGCTAGAGATGATCAAGTGTTGGATGATACGCAGTATTTT.